The rows below give T cell receptor beta chains drawn from one sample of a study of blood T cell repertoires in COVID-19. Generated by immunoSEQ multiplex PCR, the TCRdb table keeps only in-frame clones and is missing some. The sample comprises 150,000 or so clones, 60% to 85% of which are singletons, and 3.5% to 5.5% rests with the top ten. Material for sequencing was peripheral blood. Source of these receptors: a woman older than 75 with active or convalescent COVID-19. The CDR3 runs from the conserved cysteine through the conserved F or W. Fields, in order: V gene, J gene, D gene, clone size, CDR3 DNA, CDR3 protein. D genes are given only for firm matches. Some rows mark clone size as missing; the rest say once, few, many or name a class of expanded clone.

V gene: TRBV5-8
J gene: TRBJ1-1
D gene: -
clone size: -
CDR3 DNA: TGTGCCAGCAGCAAACTGAGGTTACAGGCCCCTATGAACACTGAAGCTTTCTTT
CDR3 protein: CASSKLRLQAPMNTEAFF

V gene: TRBV5-5
J gene: TRBJ2-5
D gene: TRBD1
clone size: -
CDR3 DNA: TGTGCCAGCAGCCTACTACGGCCGAAGACAGGGGGAAAACAAGAGACCCAGTACTTC
CDR3 protein: CASSLLRPKTGGKQETQYF

V gene: TRBV5-5
J gene: TRBJ1-1
D gene: -
clone size: -
CDR3 DNA: TGTGCCAGCAGATCGACAGGCTCCGGGAACACTGAAGCTTTCTTT
CDR3 protein: CASRSTGSGNTEAFF

V gene: TRBV7-8
J gene: TRBJ2-1
D gene: TRBD1
clone size: -
CDR3 DNA: TGTGCCAGCAGCCGGGACAGGGTGGATGAGCAGTTCTTC
CDR3 protein: CASSRDRVDEQFF

V gene: TRBV12-5
J gene: TRBJ1-1
D gene: TRBD1
clone size: few
CDR3 DNA: TGTGCTACCACTTCAACAGGGGGCACTGAAGCTTTCTTT
CDR3 protein: CATTSTGGTEAFF

V gene: TRBV19
J gene: TRBJ1-5
D gene: TRBD1
clone size: once
CDR3 DNA: TGTGCCAGTAGTCTCCGACAGGGTCATCAGCCCCAGCATTTT
CDR3 protein: CASSLRQGHQPQHF

V gene: TRBV19
J gene: TRBJ2-7
D gene: TRBD1
clone size: -
CDR3 DNA: TGTGCCAGTAGTTCCACCGGGACAGGGAACCTACGGGAGCAGTACTTC
CDR3 protein: CASSSTGTGNLREQYF

V gene: TRBV6-4
J gene: TRBJ2-3
D gene: -
clone size: once
CDR3 DNA: TGTGCCAGCAGCGCCGGGACTAGCACAGATACGCAGTATTTT
CDR3 protein: CASSAGTSTDTQYF

V gene: TRBV28
J gene: TRBJ1-4
D gene: -
clone size: -
CDR3 DNA: TGTGCGATCAGGGATAATGAAAAACTGTTTTTT
CDR3 protein: CAIRDNEKLFF

V gene: TRBV28
J gene: TRBJ1-2
D gene: -
clone size: -
CDR3 DNA: TGTGCCATATTTGGAGCTAACTATGGCTACACCTTC
CDR3 protein: CAIFGANYGYTF

V gene: TRBV18
J gene: TRBJ2-2
D gene: TRBD1
clone size: -
CDR3 DNA: TGTGCCAGCTCACCAAGCAGGGGGCGTGGGGAGCTGTTTTTT
CDR3 protein: CASSPSRGRGELFF

V gene: TRBV19
J gene: TRBJ1-1
D gene: TRBD1
clone size: -
CDR3 DNA: TGTGCCAGTATTAAACCAGGGGGGATGGCTGAAGCTTTCTTT
CDR3 protein: CASIKPGGMAEAFF

V gene: TRBV10-3
J gene: TRBJ2-1
D gene: TRBD2
clone size: -
CDR3 DNA: TGTGCCATCAGTGCTAGCGGGGTGATCAATGAGCAGTTCTTC
CDR3 protein: CAISASGVINEQFF

V gene: TRBV7-5
J gene: TRBJ1-5
D gene: -
clone size: -
CDR3 DNA: TGTTCCCTCGCTGTAGCTGGGAATCAGCCCCAGCATTTT
CDR3 protein: CSLAVAGNQPQHF

V gene: TRBV12-3/TRBV12-4
J gene: TRBJ2-1
D gene: -
clone size: -
CDR3 DNA: TGTGCCAGCAGTTCCGGGGTAGTCCATGAGCAGTTCTTC
CDR3 protein: CASSSGVVHEQFF

V gene: TRBV21-1
J gene: TRBJ1-1
D gene: -
clone size: -
CDR3 DNA: TGTGCCAGCACCACTGGGAGAAACGAAGCTATGAACACTGAAGCTTTCTTT
CDR3 protein: CASTTGRNEAMNTEAFF

V gene: TRBV9
J gene: TRBJ1-1
D gene: -
clone size: -
CDR3 DNA: TGTGCCAGCAGCGTAGGGCAGGTGGCTGAAGCTTTCTTT
CDR3 protein: CASSVGQVAEAFF

V gene: TRBV5-1
J gene: TRBJ2-7
D gene: TRBD1
clone size: -
CDR3 DNA: TGCGCCAGCGGCCTTTATGGACAGGCCTACGAGCAGTACTTC
CDR3 protein: CASGLYGQAYEQYF

V gene: TRBV19
J gene: TRBJ1-2
D gene: TRBD1
clone size: -
CDR3 DNA: TGTGCCAGTAGTCGTTCCCAGGGGGCGAACTATGGCTACACCTTC
CDR3 protein: CASSRSQGANYGYTF

V gene: TRBV30
J gene: TRBJ1-1
D gene: TRBD1
clone size: -
CDR3 DNA: TGTGCCTGGTTACAGGGGGCCGCTGAAGCTTTCTTT
CDR3 protein: CAWLQGAAEAFF

V gene: TRBV7-8
J gene: TRBJ2-3
D gene: TRBD2
clone size: -
CDR3 DNA: TGTGCCAGCGGGAGGGGAGATACGCAGTATTTT
CDR3 protein: CASGRGDTQYF

V gene: TRBV28
J gene: TRBJ2-3
D gene: TRBD2
clone size: -
CDR3 DNA: TGTGCCAGCAGTTCGACGGGACTAGCGGGGGAGAGACCGACACAGTATTTT
CDR3 protein: CASSSTGLAGERPTQYF

V gene: TRBV5-1
J gene: TRBJ1-4
D gene: TRBD1
clone size: -
CDR3 DNA: TGCGCCAGCAGCTGGGCGGGACAGACGGACGGTGAAAAACTGTTTTTT
CDR3 protein: CASSWAGQTDGEKLFF

V gene: TRBV5-8
J gene: TRBJ1-2
D gene: TRBD1
clone size: -
CDR3 DNA: TGTGCCAGCAGCCCCGGACAGGTTAACTATGGCTACACCTTC
CDR3 protein: CASSPGQVNYGYTF

V gene: TRBV12-3/TRBV12-4
J gene: TRBJ1-3
D gene: -
clone size: few
CDR3 DNA: TGTGCCAGCAGGAGTGATAAGAGAAACACCATATATTTT
CDR3 protein: CASRSDKRNTIYF

V gene: TRBV19
J gene: TRBJ2-1
D gene: -
clone size: -
CDR3 DNA: TGTGCCAGTAGTCTCTGGGGGACTGGGAACAATGAGCAGTTCTTC
CDR3 protein: CASSLWGTGNNEQFF

V gene: TRBV5-1
J gene: TRBJ2-2
D gene: -
clone size: once
CDR3 DNA: TGCGCCAGCAGCTTGGCCCTGGGGAGCCAGAACACCGGGGAGCTGTTTTTT
CDR3 protein: CASSLALGSQNTGELFF

V gene: TRBV12-3/TRBV12-4
J gene: TRBJ2-5
D gene: TRBD2
clone size: -
CDR3 DNA: TGTGCCAGCAGGCCCGGACTAGCGGAGACCCAGTACTTC
CDR3 protein: CASRPGLAETQYF

V gene: TRBV1
J gene: TRBJ1-5
D gene: -
clone size: few
CDR3 DNA: TGCACCAGCAGCCAAGGCCGGAGCACCTATAGCAATCAGCCCCAGCATTTT
CDR3 protein: CTSSQGRSTYSNQPQHF

V gene: TRBV9
J gene: TRBJ1-2
D gene: -
clone size: -
CDR3 DNA: TGTGCCAGCAGCGATCAAAGGGGGAACTATGGCTACACCTTC
CDR3 protein: CASSDQRGNYGYTF

V gene: TRBV10-1
J gene: TRBJ1-2
D gene: TRBD1
clone size: -
CDR3 DNA: TGCGCCAGCAGTGAGACAGGGACAGGACCAAGTGGCTACACCTTC
CDR3 protein: CASSETGTGPSGYTF

V gene: TRBV19
J gene: TRBJ1-6
D gene: TRBD1
clone size: -
CDR3 DNA: TGTGCCAGTAGTATCATCGCCGGGACAGGGAATAATTCACCCCTCCACTTT
CDR3 protein: CASSIIAGTGNNSPLHF

V gene: TRBV10-3
J gene: TRBJ1-5
D gene: -
clone size: -
CDR3 DNA: TGTGCCATCAGTGAAACGGCGCAGGGCAATCAGCCCCAGCATTTT
CDR3 protein: CAISETAQGNQPQHF

V gene: TRBV29-1
J gene: TRBJ2-2
D gene: -
clone size: -
CDR3 DNA: TGCAGCGTTGTTCAGGGCCCCACCGGGGAGCTGTTTTTT
CDR3 protein: CSVVQGPTGELFF

V gene: TRBV3-1/TRBV3-2
J gene: TRBJ1-2
D gene: TRBD1
clone size: -
CDR3 DNA: TGTGCCAGCAGCCTCACAGGGGTCTTTGGCTACACCTTC
CDR3 protein: CASSLTGVFGYTF

V gene: TRBV4-2
J gene: TRBJ2-1
D gene: -
clone size: -
CDR3 DNA: TGTGCCAGCAGCCAAGCCTCTAGCGACTACAATGAGCAGTTCTTC
CDR3 protein: CASSQASSDYNEQFF

V gene: TRBV21-1
J gene: TRBJ1-1
D gene: -
clone size: once
CDR3 DNA: TGTGCCAGCAGCAAAGCGCCGGGGGGTTGGCACACTGAAGCTTTCTTT
CDR3 protein: CASSKAPGGWHTEAFF

V gene: TRBV7-2
J gene: TRBJ2-7
D gene: TRBD2
clone size: -
CDR3 DNA: TGTGCCAGCAGCTTAGACCTCTTGCGGGGGGCATACGAGCAGTACTTC
CDR3 protein: CASSLDLLRGAYEQYF

V gene: TRBV19
J gene: TRBJ2-1
D gene: -
clone size: -
CDR3 DNA: TGTGCCAGTAGTATAACTACAGGGTACAATGAGCAGTTCTTC
CDR3 protein: CASSITTGYNEQFF

V gene: TRBV28
J gene: TRBJ1-4
D gene: -
clone size: -
CDR3 DNA: TGTGCCAGCAGTTCCGACAGGTTGGGTGAAAAACTGTTTTTT
CDR3 protein: CASSSDRLGEKLFF

V gene: TRBV7-2
J gene: TRBJ2-7
D gene: -
clone size: once
CDR3 DNA: TGTGCCAGCAGCTTAGGGAGGCCCTACGAGCAGTACTTC
CDR3 protein: CASSLGRPYEQYF

V gene: TRBV6-5
J gene: TRBJ1-5
D gene: -
clone size: -
CDR3 DNA: TGTGCCAGCGGAGGAGGGGCGGTTCAGCCCCAGCATTTT
CDR3 protein: CASGGGAVQPQHF

V gene: TRBV5-1
J gene: TRBJ2-2
D gene: -
clone size: -
CDR3 DNA: TGCGCCAGCAGCCCAGGTCTCGGCAGGGGATTCGCCGGGGAGCTGTTTTTT
CDR3 protein: CASSPGLGRGFAGELFF

V gene: TRBV27
J gene: TRBJ1-2
D gene: TRBD1
clone size: -
CDR3 DNA: TGTGCCAGCAGGACAGGGGGAACTGGCTACACCTTC
CDR3 protein: CASRTGGTGYTF

V gene: TRBV6-5
J gene: TRBJ2-7
D gene: -
clone size: -
CDR3 DNA: TGTGCCAGCAGCAGGAGAGGGCCGGACGAGCAGTACTTC
CDR3 protein: CASSRRGPDEQYF

V gene: TRBV4-2
J gene: TRBJ2-1
D gene: TRBD2
clone size: -
CDR3 DNA: TGTGCCAGCAGCCAAGATTCTAGCGGGGGGGCTCGTGAGCAGTTCTTC
CDR3 protein: CASSQDSSGGAREQFF

V gene: TRBV5-1
J gene: TRBJ2-1
D gene: -
clone size: -
CDR3 DNA: TGCGCCAGCAGCGCGGATACGGGCTCCTACAATGAGCAGTTCTTC
CDR3 protein: CASSADTGSYNEQFF

V gene: TRBV5-4
J gene: TRBJ2-2
D gene: -
clone size: -
CDR3 DNA: TGTGCCAGCAGCTTGGAGGTGGGGGCCGCCGGGGAGCTGTTTTTT
CDR3 protein: CASSLEVGAAGELFF

V gene: TRBV19
J gene: TRBJ2-1
D gene: -
clone size: -
CDR3 DNA: TGTGCCAGTAGTATAGCAGGGCGGCTCGTTGAGCAGTTCTTC
CDR3 protein: CASSIAGRLVEQFF

V gene: TRBV6-6
J gene: TRBJ1-2
D gene: -
clone size: -
CDR3 DNA: TGTGCCAGCAGTCCAACGGACAGAGCTAACTATGGCTACACCTTC
CDR3 protein: CASSPTDRANYGYTF

V gene: TRBV28
J gene: TRBJ2-7
D gene: TRBD2
clone size: -
CDR3 DNA: TGTGCCAGCAGTTTTAGCGGGGGAACCAACGAGCAGTACTTC
CDR3 protein: CASSFSGGTNEQYF

V gene: TRBV4-3
J gene: TRBJ2-1
D gene: -
clone size: -
CDR3 DNA: TGCGCCAGCAGCCAAGAAATACTAGTTGAGAATGAGCAGTTCTTC
CDR3 protein: CASSQEILVENEQFF